Sequencing of this T cell receptor beta chain was carried out in a study of PD-L1 blockade in urothelial cancer. Study-level background: Patients' prior chemotherapy regimens numbered 0 to 3. Whole-study findings and limits: Where pretreatment blood TCR clonality fell below the median, better survival was predicted.

In regard to this clone: Its antigen is not known.

A spike-in of synthetic TCR analog templates was added to each PCR. Profiled with immunoSEQ multiplex PCR; TCRdb holds only in-frame clones, not every one. The sample gives tens of thousands of clones, about 82% of which show up once; around 15% is in the top ten. The CDR3 totals 13 residues. Between the trimmed V and J ends, which lost 3 bases and 2 bases, there was a span of 8 bases. From germline, CDR1 is LNHNV and CDR2 YYDKDF (reference sequence). As to time point: pretreatment peripheral blood. Each patient gave between 1 and 8 samples, pretreatment and on-treatment. The TCR comes from a man at least 80 years old with urothelial cancer. The V and J genes are TRBV15 and TRBJ2-7; D remains unclear. This material consisted of PBMCs, taken around atezolizumab (anti-PD-L1) treatment. CDR3 sequence (DNA): TGTGCCACCAGCAGTGGCCCAACCTACGAGCAGTACTTC. Translated: CATSSGPTYEQYF.